One and the same sample provided the 30 T cell receptor beta chains below, sequenced in a study of T cells in localized non-small cell lung cancer. Profiled with immunoSEQ multiplex PCR; TCRdb holds only in-frame clones, not every one. The sample contains roughly 25,000 clones, about 86% of which appear only once. Here the sequenced sample was peripheral blood, taken before any cancer treatment. These receptors originate from a male donor at least 60 years old with stage II squamous cell lung carcinoma.

J is TRBJ2-1 and V is TRBV18, with 8 bases aligning to TRBD1. The CDR3 spans 15 residues. The trim removed 2 bases at V and 7 bases at J, leaving 7 bases unmatched. Germline CDR1 and CDR2: KGHSH and LQKENI. CDR3 nucleotides: TGTGCCAGCTCACCATTAAGGACAGGGAATAATGAGCAGTTCTTC. It encodes CASSPLRTGNNEQFF.

The rearrangement links TRBV28 to TRBJ2-1; D is undetermined. Germline V lookup: CDR1 MDHEN, CDR2 SYDVKM. Trimming took off 1 base at V and 10 bases at J, with 14 bases between the two ends. The CDR3 has 14 residues. The CDR3 loop is CASSLSRVVSEQFF. As DNA, the CDR3 is TGTGCCAGCAGTTTATCCCGAGTAGTCAGCGAGCAGTTCTTC. Drawing the rest from reference TRBV28 and TRBJ2-1, the complete variable domain is DVKVTQSSRYLVKRTGEKVFLECVQDMDHENMFWYRQDPGLGLRLIYFSYDVKMKEKGDIPEGYSVSREKKERFSLILESASTNQTSMYLCASSLSRVVSEQFFGPGTRLTVL.

V gene TRBV6-1 combines with J gene TRBJ1-2; weak D call: TRBD1 (5 bases). With 7 bases removed from V and 8 bases from J, the gap between germline ends came to 17 bases. Germline loops: CDR1 MNHNS, CDR2 SASEGT. This CDR3 region has 13 residues. The chain's CDR3 is CASTRISGNGYTF. Here the CDR3 DNA reads TGTGCCAGCACGCGTATTTCAGGGAACGGCTACACCTTC.

The rearrangement links TRBV18 to TRBJ2-7; TRBD1 matches at 7 bases. V lost 2 bases to trimming and J lost 2 bases; unmatched junction nucleotides: 3. Germline-derived CDR1 and CDR2 are KGHSH and LQKENI. The CDR3 runs 14 residues. The chain's CDR3 is CASSPEGGTYEQYF. The DNA for the CDR3 is TGTGCCAGCTCACCAGAAGGGGGCACCTACGAGCAGTACTTC.

CDR3 in amino acids: CASSPYGQPQHF. The CDR3, as DNA: TGTGCCAGCAGCCCTTACGGTCAGCCCCAGCATTTT. V and J are TRBV7-2 and TRBJ1-5; D uncertain. CDR1 SGHTA and CDR2 FQGNSA come from the germline V gene. The CDR3 totals 12 residues. V was pared by 5 bases and J by 6 bases, with 8 bases between. Full variable domain (outside the CDR3, taken from reference TRBV7-2 and TRBJ1-5): GAGVSQSPSNKVTEKGKDVELRCDPISGHTALYWYRQSLGQGLEFLIYFQGNSAPDKSGLPSDRFSAERTGGSVSTLTIQRTQQEDSAVYLCASSPYGQPQHFGDGTRLSIL.

The chain recombines TRBV20-1 with TRBJ2-5, with unresolved D. V shed 0 bases and J shed 6 bases, with 5 bases lying between them. Germline V gene data show CDR1 as DFQATT and CDR2 as SNEGSKA (reference sequence). The CDR3 extends over 11 amino acids. The DNA of the CDR3 is TGCAGTGCTAGAGATCAGCAGACCCAGTACTTC. This sequence encodes CSARDQQTQYF.

V is TRBV6-5 and J is TRBJ2-7; weak D call: TRBD1 (6 bases). V lost 8 bases, J lost 6 bases, and 14 bases lay in between. The CDR3 runs 12 residues. Germline-derived CDR1 and CDR2 are MNHEY and SVGAGI. CDR3 sequence reads: CASWETGSEQYF. The CDR3 DNA sequence: TGTGCCAGCTGGGAAACAGGGAGCGAGCAGTACTTC.

The gene calls are TRBV7-3 and TRBJ1-6; a possible D gene is TRBD1 (5 bases). Germline CDR1 reads SGHTA; CDR2 reads FQGTGA. Trimming pared 0 bases from V and 8 bases from J, leaving 11 bases between. The CDR3 runs 15 residues. The CDR3 coding sequence is TGTGCCAGCAGCTTAACAGCAGGGAAGGATTCACCCCTCCACTTT. This translates into CASSLTAGKDSPLHF.

The chain is built from TRBV7-2 and TRBJ1-2, with D possibly TRBD1 on 5 matching bases. The CDR3 contains 15 residues. Germline assignment: CDR1 SGHTA and CDR2 FQGNSA. The V end lost 0 bases, the J end lost 6 bases, and 14 bases lay between the germline ends. The DNA of the CDR3 is TGTGCCAGCAGCTTAGCGTGGAGGGGCGCGGATGGCTACACCTTC. Its protein is CASSLAWRGADGYTF. Full variable domain (rest looked up from reference TRBV7-2 and TRBJ1-2): GAGVSQSPSNKVTEKGKDVELRCDPISGHTALYWYRQSLGQGLEFLIYFQGNSAPDKSGLPSDRFSAERTGGSVSTLTIQRTQQEDSAVYLCASSLAWRGADGYTFGSGTRLTVV.

The chain uses TRBV19 and TRBJ1-3, with D hard to call. CDR1 and CDR2 (germline): LNHDA, SQIVND (reference sequence). The V and J ends lost 5 bases and 0 bases respectively, with 5 bases between them. The CDR3 is made up of 13 amino acids. CDR3 coding DNA: TGTGCCAGTAGTCCGGACTCTGGAAACACCATATATTTT. Translation: CASSPDSGNTIYF.

The rearrangement links TRBV4-2 to TRBJ1-4; D is perhaps TRBD1 (6 bases). The CDR3 runs 16 residues. Germline loops: CDR1 LGHNA, CDR2 YNFKEQ. The V end was cut by 4 bases, the J end by 4 bases, with 16 bases between. The CDR3 sequence: CASSPRFGQLNEKLFF. The CDR3 DNA is TGTGCCAGCAGCCCGCGTTTCGGACAGCTTAATGAAAAACTGTTTTTT.

This clone appeared once. V is TRBV15 and J is TRBJ1-4; 7 nucleotides line up with TRBD1. The CDR3 is 13 amino acids. Losses at the gene ends were 7 bases for V and 3 bases for J; bases not matched to a gene: 2. Germline lookup yields CDR1 LNHNV and CDR2 YYDKDF (reference sequence). Here the CDR3 DNA reads TGTGCCACCAAGACAGGGTCTAATGAAAAACTGTTTTTT. Protein sequence: CATKTGSNEKLFF.

V is TRBV7-2 and J is TRBJ2-7; 7 nucleotides match TRBD2. Germline-derived CDR1 and CDR2 are SGHTA and FQGNSA. The CDR3 runs 14 residues. Trimming at V came to 5 bases and at J to 1 base, leaving 5 bases not matched to a gene. The CDR3 reads CASSRTSASYEQYF. Here the CDR3 DNA reads TGTGCCAGCAGCCGAACTAGCGCTTCCTACGAGCAGTACTTC.

This chain joins TRBV27 and TRBJ1-2; 9 nucleotides align to TRBD1. This CDR3 comprises 14 residues. Germline V CDR1 and CDR2: MNHEY, SMNVEV (reference sequence). Trimming at V came to 2 bases and at J to 7 bases, leaving 5 bases not matched to a gene. The CDR3 DNA reads TGTGCCAGCAGTTTAATGACAGGGGGTAGTGGCTACACCTTC. Encoded protein: CASSLMTGGSGYTF.

In this sample, this clone turned up a few times. The rearrangement uses TRBV5-1 and TRBJ2-7; 10 bases agree with TRBD2. The V and J ends lost 0 bases and 0 bases, in that order; junction bases with no gene match: 3. The CDR3 is 16 amino acids. Germline V gene lookup returns CDR1 SGHRS and CDR2 YFSETQ. CDR3: CASSLEASGSSYEQYF. Here the CDR3 DNA reads TGCGCCAGCAGCTTGGAAGCTAGCGGGAGCTCCTACGAGCAGTACTTC.

This chain joins TRBV6-1 and TRBJ2-7; possible D gene TRBD1, 6 bases. The V end lost 6 bases, the J end lost 0 bases, and 12 bases lay between the germline ends. Germline V gene sequence: CDR1 MNHNS, CDR2 SASEGT. This CDR3 has 14 amino acids. This CDR3 is CASSPGHSSYEQYF. CDR3 nucleotide sequence: TGTGCCAGCAGCCCGGGACATTCCTCCTACGAGCAGTACTTC.

The chain links TRBV5-1 to TRBJ2-4, with TRBD2 identical over 14 bases. Trimming removed 3 bases from V and 6 bases from J; junction bases left unmatched: 8. From germline, CDR1 is SGHRS and CDR2 YFSETQ. The CDR3 extends over 17 amino acids. The CDR3 bases are TGCGCCAGCAGCTCCCGACTAGCGGGGGGGCCAGGAAACATTCAGTACTTC. Protein product: CASSSRLAGGPGNIQYF. The full variable domain, rest sourced from reference TRBV5-1 and TRBJ2-4, is KAGVTQTPRYLIKTRGQQVTLSCSPISGHRSVSWYQQTPGQGLQFLFEYFSETQRNKGNFPGRFSGRQFSNSRSEMNVSTLELGDSALYLCASSSRLAGGPGNIQYFGAGTRLSVL.

The CDR3 region is CASSLWGRGYEQYF. DNA of the CDR3: TGTGCCAGCAGTTTGTGGGGGAGAGGGTACGAGCAGTACTTC. V and J are TRBV28 and TRBJ2-7; possibly TRBD1 or TRBD2 for D (5 bases each). V was pared by 3 bases and J by 4 bases, with 13 bases between. The CDR3 loop spans 14 amino acids. The germline V gene has CDR1 MDHEN and CDR2 SYDVKM.

The J gene is TRBJ2-3, the V gene TRBV7-9; 8 nucleotides agree with TRBD2. CDR1 SEHNR and CDR2 FQNEAQ come from the germline V gene (reference sequence). V shed 2 bases and J 4 bases; nucleotides not matched to a gene: 5. The CDR3 loop spans 15 amino acids. CDR3 bases: TGTGCCAGCAGCTTACGGCGGGGGGAGTCAGATACGCAGTATTTT. Protein: CASSLRRGESDTQYF. The full variable domain, with the rest looked up from reference TRBV7-9 and TRBJ2-3, is DTGVSQNPRHKITKRGQNVTFRCDPISEHNRLYWYRQTLGQGPEFLTYFQNEAQLEKSRLLSDRFSAERPKGSFSTLEIQRTEQGDSAMYLCASSLRRGESDTQYFGPGTRLTVL.

The V gene is TRBV15, the J gene TRBJ2-5, with D possibly being TRBD1 (5 bases). The germline CDR1 and CDR2 sequences are LNHNV and YYDKDF (reference sequence). Trimming left V 0 bases short and J 5 bases short, with 16 bases between. The CDR3 runs 16 residues. CDR3 in amino acids: CATSRDTPGMGETQYF. The CDR3 DNA is TGTGCCACCAGCAGAGATACGCCAGGGATGGGGGAGACCCAGTACTTC.

The V gene is TRBV15, the J gene TRBJ2-1, with no clear D. Trimming removed 1 base at V and 7 bases at J, with 20 bases between. Germline V gives CDR1 LNHNV, CDR2 YYDKDF (reference sequence). The CDR3 totals 17 residues. The chain's CDR3 is CATSRGINSQALNEQFF. CDR3 DNA: TGTGCCACCAGCAGAGGAATTAATAGCCAGGCCCTTAATGAGCAGTTCTTC.

The rearrangement uses TRBV7-2 and TRBJ2-2; tentatively, D is TRBD2 (6 bases). The CDR3 is 15 amino acids. CDR1 is SGHTA, CDR2 FQGNSA, per germline. Trimming removed 6 bases at V and 1 base at J, with 12 bases between. The CDR3 DNA is TGTGCCAGCAGTGCGGGACTCTGGAACACCGGGGAGCTGTTTTTT. Protein sequence: CASSAGLWNTGELFF. Full variable domain (remainder filled in from reference TRBV7-2 and TRBJ2-2): GAGVSQSPSNKVTEKGKDVELRCDPISGHTALYWYRQSLGQGLEFLIYFQGNSAPDKSGLPSDRFSAERTGGSVSTLTIQRTQQEDSAVYLCASSAGLWNTGELFFGEGSRLTVL.

V is TRBV11-1 and J is TRBJ1-3; D possibly corresponds to TRBD1 (6 bases). V lost 3 bases and J lost 2, with 11 bases in between. Per germline, CDR1 SGHAT and CDR2 FQDESV (reference sequence). The CDR3 totals 15 residues. The CDR3 sequence: CASSLIGGTGNTIYF. CDR3 DNA: TGTGCCAGCAGCTTGATCGGGGGCACTGGAAACACCATATATTTT. Based on the CDR3 plus reference TRBV11-1 and TRBJ1-3, the full variable domain is EAEVAQSPRYKITEKSQAVAFWCDPISGHATLYWYRQILGQGPELLVQFQDESVVDDSQLPKDRFSAERLKGVDSTLKIQPAELGDSAMYLCASSLIGGTGNTIYFGEGSWLTVV.

This clone was seen a single time. V is TRBV6-1 and J is TRBJ2-4; no reliable D call. This CDR3 contains 12 residues. V gave up 1 base and J gave up 3 bases, with 1 base separating them. The germline CDR1 and CDR2 sequences are MNHNS and SASEGT. The CDR3 here is CASSEVKNIQYF. The CDR3 bases are TGTGCCAGCAGTGAAGTCAAAAACATTCAGTACTTC.

This clone appeared a single time. V is TRBV28 and J is TRBJ1-2; D call uncertain. V lost 2 bases and J lost 0, with 7 bases in between. This CDR3 has 14 residues. Germline CDR1 reads MDHEN; CDR2 reads SYDVKM. CDR3: CASSLGTTNYGYTF. The CDR3 region has the DNA TGTGCCAGCAGTTTAGGCACGACTAACTATGGCTACACCTTC.

V usage is TRBV2 and J usage is TRBJ2-7; no clear D. V was clipped by 6 bases and J by 0 bases, with 15 bases between them. The germline CDR1 and CDR2 sequences are SNHLY and FYNNEI. The CDR3 is 15 amino acids. CDR3 coding DNA: TGTGCCAGCAGCCTCGCGGCCCCGAGCTCCTACGAGCAGTACTTC. It is translated as CASSLAAPSSYEQYF. Drawing the rest from reference TRBV2 and TRBJ2-7, the complete variable domain is EPEVTQTPSHQVTQMGQEVILRCVPISNHLYFYWYRQILGQKVEFLVSFYNNEISEKSEIFDDQFSVERPDGSNFTLKIRSTKLEDSAMYFCASSLAAPSSYEQYFGPGTRLTVT.

The rearrangement uses TRBV9 and TRBJ2-7; D is unclear. Germline V lookup: CDR1 SGDLS, CDR2 YYNGEE. The CDR3 loop spans 14 amino acids. Trimming cost V 4 bases and J 7 bases, with 18 bases left between them. The CDR3 sequence: CASSPNVRAQEQYF. The DNA of the CDR3 is TGTGCCAGCAGCCCCAATGTAAGGGCGCAGGAGCAGTACTTC. Full variable domain (rest looked up from reference TRBV9 and TRBJ2-7): DSGVTQTPKHLITATGQRVTLRCSPRSGDLSVYWYQQSLDQGLQFLIQYYNGEERAKGNILERFSAQQFPDLHSELNLSSLELGDSALYFCASSPNVRAQEQYFGPGTRLTVT.

The chain combines TRBV4-1 with TRBJ1-1, with no clear D. With 0 bases removed from V and 13 bases from J, the gap between germline ends came to 15 bases. Germline lookup yields CDR1 MGHRA and CDR2 YSYEKL. The CDR3 consists of 13 residues. The CDR3 DNA reads as TGCGCCAGCAGCCAAGATACGGGAACGGGTGGTTTCTTT. It specifies CASSQDTGTGGFF.

The J gene is TRBJ1-2, the V gene TRBV5-6; no definite D call. In germline, CDR1 is SGHDT, CDR2 YYEEEE. Trimming took off 0 bases at V and 8 bases at J, with 11 bases between the two ends. This CDR3 region has 13 residues. CDR3 in DNA: TGTGCCAGCAGCTTGGGAGGGATTGGGGGCTACACCTTC. It yields the protein CASSLGGIGGYTF.

This chain links TRBV4-3 with TRBJ1-2, with TRBD1 matching 8 bases. This CDR3 spans 15 amino acids. Germline V gene lookup returns CDR1 LGHNA and CDR2 YSLEER. The V gene end was trimmed by 1 base and the J gene end by 8 bases; junction bases not matched to a gene: 9. CDR3 sequence reads: CASSQVGQGALGYTF. CDR3 DNA sequence: TGCGCCAGCAGCCAAGTCGGGCAGGGGGCACTCGGCTACACCTTC.